A selection of T cell receptor beta chains follows, all from one sample in a study of cytomegalovirus exposure and HLA in healthy donors. Assay: immunoSEQ multiplex PCR; the TCRdb copy retains only in-frame clones and omits some. The sample shows roughly 130,000 clones, around three quarters of them seen only once. Sequenced material: PBMCs. The receptor set was obtained from a woman in her 50s in good health and CMV-seronegative. Both conserved end residues are part of each CDR3.

>TRBV13|TRBJ1-1
CASSSGTEAFF
>TRBV5-1|TRBJ2-1
CASSPGTRGGNEQFF
>TRBV5-4|TRBJ2-7
CASSFEGDRGYEQYF
>TRBV6-1|TRBJ2-7
CASTTSGGLYEQYF
>TRBV9|TRBJ1-1
CASSVSQGGEAFF
>TRBV5-1|TRBJ1-1
CASSLQGLTEAFF
>TRBV27|TRBJ1-1
CASRKLTEAFF
>TRBV5-1|TRBJ1-3
CASSRDRLRGNTIYF
>TRBV4-2|TRBJ2-3
CASSQDVSASGIFTDTQYF
>TRBV19|TRBJ2-3
CASSILAGSSTDTQYF
>TRBV6-5|TRBJ1-4
CASSYRGMGEKLFF
>TRBV7-2|TRBJ2-7
CASSLSRTSVGEQYF
>TRBV30|TRBJ2-7
CAWSVERRGEQYF
>TRBV21-1|TRBJ2-5
CAHRSQETQYF
>TRBV6-5|TRBJ1-1
CASSYSRGTNTEAFF
>TRBV7-2|TRBJ1-2
CASTPPGNVGYTF
>TRBV7-8|TRBJ1-2
CASSLVAVNYGYPF
>TRBV9|TRBJ1-1
CASSVDPRQTEAFF
>TRBV10-3|TRBJ1-3
CAISEVEVVGGNTIYF
>TRBV29-1|TRBJ1-1
CSVVGDRTATEAFF
>TRBV16|TRBJ1-1
CASSPILGGNTEAFF
>TRBV29-1|TRBJ2-1
CSGRPGGWGERVNEQFF
>TRBV5-4|TRBJ2-7
CASSLEAGVGDEQYF
>TRBV30|TRBJ1-1
CAWSAVNTEAFF
>TRBV28|TRBJ2-6
CASSQGLNSGANVLTF
>TRBV7-7|TRBJ2-1
CASSLDPPGLADYNEQFF
>TRBV28|TRBJ1-1
CASRPGGRFGTEAFF
>TRBV19|TRBJ2-5
CASSIDREGRETQYF
>TRBV6-1|TRBJ2-3
CASSEARKREGRTDTQYF
>TRBV7-9|TRBJ2-7
CASSLAQGGVRVYEQYF
>TRBV30|TRBJ1-2
CAWRTRDSNYGYTF
>TRBV11-2|TRBJ2-6
CASSFRGPGANVLTF
>TRBV7-9|TRBJ1-4
CASSFSRTGRNEKLFF
>TRBV7-9|TRBJ2-7
CASSPLGGTYEQYF
>TRBV5-6|TRBJ1-3
CASSLQGAGNTIYF
>TRBV29-1|TRBJ1-2
CSVATGGHGYTF
>TRBV7-2|TRBJ2-6
CASSLVGGIGGANVLTF
>TRBV6-5|TRBJ2-1
CASSRNPDEQFF
>TRBV19|TRBJ1-1
CASSIGGLGSEAFF
>TRBV5-6|TRBJ2-7
CASSLVPTGTHSYEQYF
>TRBV30|TRBJ2-1
CAWNQGSSYNEQFF
>TRBV4-1|TRBJ2-1
CASSQEASGGSSYNEQFF
>TRBV7-9|TRBJ2-3
CASDPREGTDTQYF
>TRBV7-8|TRBJ2-4
CASSLEAGAKNIQYF
>TRBV19|TRBJ1-4
CASNSRQGNEKLFF
>TRBV30|TRBJ2-3
CAWSVLGLAGPPSTDTQYF
>TRBV5-1|TRBJ1-2
CASSFTGQGINGHGYTF
>TRBV9|TRBJ2-1
CASSVGSILAGGEVGEQFF
>TRBV4-3|TRBJ1-2
CASSQGQTEYGYTF
>TRBV15|TRBJ2-5
CATSREPSGEETQYF
>TRBV5-6|TRBJ2-1
CASSPGLAGNNEQFF
>TRBV5-1|TRBJ2-2
CASSSAGNTGELFF
>TRBV7-2|TRBJ1-1
CASSLQGEMNTEAFF